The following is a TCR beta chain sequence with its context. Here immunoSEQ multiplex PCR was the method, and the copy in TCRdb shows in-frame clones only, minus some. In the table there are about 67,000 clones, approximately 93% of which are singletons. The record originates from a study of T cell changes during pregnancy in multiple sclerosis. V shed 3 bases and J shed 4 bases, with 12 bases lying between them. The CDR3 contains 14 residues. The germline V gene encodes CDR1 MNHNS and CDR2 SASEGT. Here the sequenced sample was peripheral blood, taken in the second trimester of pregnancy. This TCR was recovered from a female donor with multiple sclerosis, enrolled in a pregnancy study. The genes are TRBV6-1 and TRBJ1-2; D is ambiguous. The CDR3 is CASSEVTTPYGYTF. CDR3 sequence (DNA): TGTGCCAGCAGTGAGGTGACGACACCCTATGGCTACACCTTC.